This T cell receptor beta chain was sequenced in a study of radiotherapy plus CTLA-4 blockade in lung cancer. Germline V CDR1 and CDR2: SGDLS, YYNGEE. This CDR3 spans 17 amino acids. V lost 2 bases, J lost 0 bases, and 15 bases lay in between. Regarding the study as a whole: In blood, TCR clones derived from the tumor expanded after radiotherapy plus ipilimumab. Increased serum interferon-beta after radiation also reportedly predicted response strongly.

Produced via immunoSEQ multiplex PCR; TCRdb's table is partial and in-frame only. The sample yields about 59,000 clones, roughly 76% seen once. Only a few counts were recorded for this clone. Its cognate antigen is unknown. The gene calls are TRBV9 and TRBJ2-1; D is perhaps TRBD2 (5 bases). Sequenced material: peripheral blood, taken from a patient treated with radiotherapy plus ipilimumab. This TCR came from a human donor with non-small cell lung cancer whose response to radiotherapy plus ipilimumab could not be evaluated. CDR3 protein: CASSVARGSSSYNEQFF. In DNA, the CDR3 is TGTGCCAGCAGCGTCGCTCGAGGGAGTTCCTCCTACAATGAGCAGTTCTTC. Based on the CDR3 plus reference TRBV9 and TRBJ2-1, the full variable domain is DSGVTQTPKHLITATGQRVTLRCSPRSGDLSVYWYQQSLDQGLQFLIQYYNGEERAKGNILERFSAQQFPDLHSELNLSSLELGDSALYFCASSVARGSSSYNEQFFGPGTRLTVL.